Described below is a single TCR beta chain sequence and its context. Regions amplified from RNA transcripts were the TCR beta CDR3 regions. The HTBI primer set served for first-round RT-PCR of the TCR CDR3. TCRdb recomputed calls from the multiplex PCR reads with MiXCR, one row per CDR3 protein. The repertoire includes a few hundred thousand distinct CDR3 sequences, 15% to 19% of them detected once, and around 30% sits in the top ten. This record comes from a study of T cells in Graves' hyperthyroidism and ophthalmopathy. V shed 12 bases and J shed 3 bases, with 13 bases lying between them. This CDR3 spans 13 amino acids. CDR1 and CDR2 from the germline V gene are KGHDR and SFDVKD.

The receptor was derived from a woman in her late teens or twenties with Graves' hyperthyroidism that later progressed to Graves' ophthalmopathy. The V and J genes are TRBV24-1 and TRBJ2-2; no reliable D call. The specimen was blood. This CDR3 reads CAAESSYTGELFF. CDR3 coding DNA: TGTGCCGCGGAGTCCTCTTACACCGGGGAGCTGTTTTTT.